This passage covers 4 T cell receptor beta chains from one sample sequenced in a study of T cells expressing NK-cell markers. Reprocessing the 5' RACE reads, TCRdb reports a single entry for every CDR3 protein and omits DNA. The listing contains roughly 150,000 distinct CDR3 sequences. What was sequenced was blood T cells: a sorted CD56 or NKG2C T cell subset, CD4+ or CD8+ T cells, or bulk PBMC T cells (not recorded which). These receptors were collected from a woman between 18 and 70 years old in good health.

The V call is TRBV20-1, the J call TRBJ2-7; the D call from TCRdb, TRBD1, cannot be confirmed without DNA. CDR1 and CDR2 from the germline V gene are DFQATT and SNEGSKA (reference sequence). The CDR3 sequence is 14 residues long. CDR3 amino acids: CSARRGQSSYEQYF.

The J gene is TRBJ1-2, the V gene TRBV7-9; TCRdb's D call of TRBD1 is untestable without DNA. Germline V gene data show CDR1 as SEHNR and CDR2 as FQNEAQ (reference sequence). The length of the CDR3 is 14 residues. This CDR3 reads CASSSETGPGGYTF.

The chain joins TRBV6-1 to TRBJ2-7. The length of the CDR3 is 13 residues. From germline, CDR1 is MNHNS and CDR2 SASEGT. The CDR3 protein is CALKGSSTYEQYF.

V and J are TRBV2 and TRBJ2-1; TCRdb's D gene call, TRBD2, goes unchecked for lack of DNA. The CDR3 spans 14 residues. The germline V gene encodes CDR1 SNHLY and CDR2 FYNNEI. The chain's CDR3 is CASKTLGTYNEQFF.